A single sample gave rise to the 9 T cell receptor beta chains below, sequenced in a study of blood T cell repertoires in COVID-19. Assay used: immunoSEQ multiplex PCR; TCRdb lists only in-frame clones, some missing. Of approximately 180,000 clones detected, roughly three quarters appear once; the ten largest clones hold roughly a sixth. Sequenced material: PBMCs or T cells enriched from blood (not recorded which). These TCRs come from a woman aged 45-60 years with acute COVID-19.

This chain joins TRBV7-9 and TRBJ1-6; D remains unclear. The CDR3 has 15 residues. CDR1 is SEHNR and CDR2 is FQNEAQ in the germline V gene (reference sequence). V was clipped by 8 bases and J by 10 bases, with 21 bases between them. CDR3 sequence (DNA): TGTGCCAGCCGTTCCGGGTCTTTGAGGTTATCACCCCTCCACTTT. Its protein product is CASRSGSLRLSPLHF.

The gene calls are TRBV5-4 and TRBJ1-5; tentatively, D is TRBD1 (5 bases). Between the trimmed V and J ends, which lost 3 bases and 8 bases, there was a span of 12 bases. The CDR3 has 13 residues. Germline V gene lookup returns CDR1 SGHNT and CDR2 YYREEE (reference sequence). CDR3 coding DNA: TGTGCCAGCAGCTCAGGGATCGGTAAGCCCCAGCATTTT. This translates into CASSSGIGKPQHF.

This clone was detected a few times. The CDR3: CASSQDPSLSEQFF. Here the CDR3 DNA reads TGTGCCAGCAGCCAAGATCCCTCGCTCAGTGAGCAGTTCTTC. The chain carries TRBV3-1 (or the pseudogene TRBV3-2) and TRBJ2-1; D is unresolved. Between the trimmed V and J ends, which lost 0 bases and 9 bases, there was a span of 12 bases. The CDR3 totals 14 residues. The germline CDR1 and CDR2 sequences are LGHDT and YNNKEL (reference sequence).

This rearrangement joins TRBV5-1 to TRBJ1-2, with 7 bases fitting TRBD1. CDR1 and CDR2 (germline): SGHRS, YFSETQ. J lost 13 bases, V lost 3 bases, and 15 bases had no gene match. The CDR3 extends over 14 amino acids. CDR3 coding DNA: TGCGCCAGCAGCTCACGACAGGGAATGGGGGCTATCACCTTC. Translation gives CASSSRQGMGAITF.

V and J are TRBV18 and TRBJ2-7; 10 bases agree with TRBD2. Germline trimming cut 4 bases from V and 4 bases from J; bases unmatched to any gene: 1. The CDR3 has 13 amino acids. Germline CDR1 is KGHSH and CDR2 is LQKENI. The CDR3 protein is CASSLSGGYEQYV. The CDR3 nucleotides are TGTGCCAGCTCACTTAGCGGGGGGTACGAGCAGTACGTC.

The chain has TRBV7-9 and TRBJ1-1, with D maybe TRBD1 (5 bases). V lost 1 base and J 1 base, leaving 19 bases between the germline ends. The CDR3 length is 18 residues. Per the germline V gene, CDR1 is SEHNR and CDR2 is FQNEAQ (reference sequence). The CDR3 nucleotides are TGTGCCAGCAGCTTAGACGGACACCAAACGAAGGAGAACACTGAAGCTTTCTTT. This gives the protein CASSLDGHQTKENTEAFF.

As regards this clone: The same CDR3 is also encoded by other DNA sequences in this sample. J is TRBJ1-5 and V is TRBV5-1; TRBD1 aligns across 10 bases. The CDR3 is 15 residues long. Germline V gene data show CDR1 as SGHRS and CDR2 as YFSETQ. The V and J ends lost 7 bases and 4 bases, in that order; junction bases with no gene match: 8. The CDR3 reads CASSRTGGGNQPQHF. In nucleotides, the CDR3 is TGCGCCAGCTCCCGGACAGGGGGAGGAAATCAGCCCCAGCATTTT.

The sample holds one count of this clone. The chain uses TRBV7-7 and TRBJ1-3; D is perhaps TRBD1 (5 bases). V lost 5 bases, J lost 0 bases, and 26 bases lay in between. This CDR3 region has 20 residues. In germline, CDR1 is SSHAT, CDR2 FNYEAQ (reference sequence). The CDR3 protein is CASSPTDSLSLALSGNTIYF. As DNA, the CDR3 is TGTGCCAGCAGCCCCACAGACAGCCTTTCCCTCGCTCTCTCTGGAAACACCATATATTTT.

CDR3 sequence reads: CATSGDREDGYTF. CDR3 sequence (DNA): TGTGCCACCAGTGGGGACAGGGAGGATGGCTACACCTTC. The chain employs TRBV24-1 and TRBJ1-2, with 9 nucleotides matching TRBD1. The CDR3 extends over 13 amino acids. The V gene's germline CDR1 is KGHDR and CDR2 SFDVKD. V was clipped by 5 bases and J by 6 bases; unmatched bases: 3.